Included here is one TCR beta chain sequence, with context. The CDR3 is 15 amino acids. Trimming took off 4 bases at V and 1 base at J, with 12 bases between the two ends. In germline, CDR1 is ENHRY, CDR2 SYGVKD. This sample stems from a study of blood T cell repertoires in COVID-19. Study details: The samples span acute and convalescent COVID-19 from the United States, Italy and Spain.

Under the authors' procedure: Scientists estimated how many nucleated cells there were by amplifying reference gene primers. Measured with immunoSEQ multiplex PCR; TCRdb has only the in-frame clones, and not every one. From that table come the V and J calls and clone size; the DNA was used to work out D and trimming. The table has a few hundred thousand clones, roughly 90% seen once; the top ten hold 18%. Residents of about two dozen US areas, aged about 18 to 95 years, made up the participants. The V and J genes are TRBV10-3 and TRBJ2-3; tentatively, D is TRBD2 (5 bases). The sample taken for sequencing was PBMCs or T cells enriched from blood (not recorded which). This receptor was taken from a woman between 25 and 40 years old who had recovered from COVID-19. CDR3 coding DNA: TGTGCCATCAGTGGCCCAGCGGTAGGCACAGATACGCAGTATTTT. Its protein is CAISGPAVGTDTQYF.